This is a list of T cell receptor beta chains from one sample in a study of T-cell memory formation after mild COVID-19. TCRdb fed the 5' RACE reads into MiXCR, producing one record per CDR3 protein. The sample holds about 600,000 distinct CDR3 sequences, about 22% seen once. Sequencing was done on a sample of PBMCs or a T cell subset sorted from them (not recorded which). The receptors originated from an adult woman who had mild COVID-19 (a few samples of this study predate the infection). Cell type and time point are not known. CDR3s include the opening cysteine and the closing phenylalanine or tryptophan. A D gene is named only where the DNA matches it firmly. Rows may omit the clone size; those that give it use once, few, many or a size class.

abundance	v_gene	j_gene	len	d_gene	CDR3aa	CDR3nt
few	TRBV12-3/TRBV12-4	TRBJ2-1	13	.	CAPRVSAYNEQFF	TGTGCCCCTCGGGTCAGCGCCTACAATGAGCAGTTCTTC
.	TRBV29-1	TRBJ2-1	15	TRBD2	CSARGGTSGMDEQFF	TGCAGCGCCCGAGGGGGGACTAGCGGGATGGATGAGCAGTTCTTC
.	TRBV7-2	TRBJ2-2	16	TRBD2	CASSLDSGRFSGELFF	TGTGCCAGCAGCTTAGATAGCGGGAGGTTCTCCGGGGAGCTGTTTTTT
.	TRBV30	TRBJ2-7	12	.	CAWSHITYEQYF	TGTGCCTGGAGCCACATTACCTACGAGCAGTACTTC
.	TRBV6-6	TRBJ2-3	14	.	CASYIRPGTDTQYF	TGTGCCAGCTATATCCGGCCGGGCACAGATACGCAGTATTTT
few	TRBV5-5	TRBJ1-4	16	.	CASSPDGRATNEKLFF	TGTGCCAGCAGCCCCGACGGTCGCGCTACTAATGAAAAACTGTTTTTT
.	TRBV20-1	TRBJ1-6	15	TRBD1	CSAHRDRVSNSPLHF	TGCAGTGCCCACCGGGACAGGGTATCTAATTCACCCCTCCACTTT
.	TRBV7-8	TRBJ2-7	15	.	CASSALGSAFDEQYF	TGTGCCAGCAGCGCACTCGGGAGCGCCTTCGACGAGCAGTACTTC
.	TRBV9	TRBJ2-1	14	.	CASSVDPAYNEQFF	TGTGCCAGCAGCGTAGATCCAGCCTACAATGAGCAGTTCTTC
many	TRBV11-3	TRBJ2-5	17	TRBD2	CASSWGLAVLGRETQYF	TGTGCCAGCAGCTGGGGACTAGCGGTTTTAGGGAGGGAGACCCAGTACTTC
.	TRBV5-4	TRBJ1-2	11	.	CASRSGEGYTF	TGTGCCAGCAGGTCCGGTGAAGGCTACACCTTC
.	TRBV6-2/TRBV6-3	TRBJ2-7	12	.	CASSYSTYEQYF	TGTGCCAGCAGTTACTCGACCTACGAGCAGTACTTC
few	TRBV7-6	TRBJ1-1	15	.	CASSPSPGTDTEAFF	TGTGCCAGCAGCCCCTCTCCGGGGACGGACACTGAAGCTTTCTTT
.	TRBV5-1	TRBJ1-2	18	TRBD1	CASSLDGDRSGANYGYTF	TGCGCCAGCAGCTTGGACGGGGACAGGTCCGGCGCTAACTATGGCTACACCTTC
few	TRBV6-1	TRBJ1-2	15	.	CASSESWTEDYGYTF	TGTGCCAGCTCAGAAAGCTGGACAGAAGACTATGGCTACACCTTC
many	TRBV29-1	TRBJ2-1	12	.	CSVVQGVNEQFF	TGCAGCGTTGTGCAGGGTGTAAATGAGCAGTTCTTC